A single sample is the source of the 30 T cell receptor beta chains below, sequenced in a study of identical twins. TCRdb reanalysed the 5' RACE reads using MiXCR and keeps one entry per CDR3 protein. The sample has 470,000 or so distinct CDR3 sequences, approximately 24% seen once. The same sample was also studied in work on T cells expressing NK-cell markers.

Sequencing was done on a sample of CD4+ T cells sorted from blood. Source of these receptors: a woman under 30 in good health.

The chain has TRBV5-1 and TRBJ1-2; D gene ambiguous. Trimming removed 7 bases from V and 3 bases from J, with 7 bases in between. The CDR3 is 11 amino acids. From germline, CDR1 is SGHRS and CDR2 YFSETQ. The chain's CDR3 is CASGVDYGYTF. The CDR3 DNA follows: TGCGCCAGCGGGGTCGACTATGGCTACACCTTC. Full variable domain (remainder filled in from reference TRBV5-1 and TRBJ1-2): KAGVTQTPRYLIKTRGQQVTLSCSPISGHRSVSWYQQTPGQGLQFLFEYFSETQRNKGNFPGRFSGRQFSNSRSEMNVSTLELGDSALYLCASGVDYGYTFGSGTRLTVV.

The chain employs TRBV6-1 and TRBJ2-1; 11 nucleotides align to TRBD2. The CDR3 loop spans 15 amino acids. Germline CDR1 MNHNS, CDR2 SASEGT. Trimming at V came to 7 bases and at J to 10 bases, leaving 12 bases not matched to a gene. The CDR3 DNA reads as TGTGCCAGCACCCAACTAGCGGGGGCTTTCGGAGAGCAGTTCTTC. As protein: CASTQLAGAFGEQFF.

This clonotype came up a few times. The chain has TRBV4-3 and TRBJ1-5; the D gene is possibly TRBD1 (5 bases). V gave up 0 bases and J gave up 3 bases, with 9 bases separating them. The CDR3 consists of 15 residues. Per the germline V gene, CDR1 is LGHNA and CDR2 is YSLEER. CDR3 in DNA: TGCGCCAGCAGCCAAGATCCTGGGACCAATCAGCCCCAGCATTTT. It encodes CASSQDPGTNQPQHF.

This clonotype was seen a handful of times. V usage is TRBV2 and J usage is TRBJ2-5; 8 bases are shared with TRBD1. The V segment lost 8 bases and the J segment 5 bases; nucleotides outside the gene matches: 10. The germline gives CDR1 SNHLY, CDR2 FYNNEI. The CDR3 covers 14 residues. The CDR3 protein is CASEQDRVKETQYF. Written as DNA, the CDR3 is TGTGCCAGCGAGCAGGACAGGGTAAAGGAGACCCAGTACTTC.

The gene calls are TRBV7-9 and TRBJ1-2; D not certain. V lost 0 bases to trimming and J lost 4 bases, with 15 bases between them. Germline V CDR1 and CDR2: SEHNR, FQNEAQ (reference sequence). The CDR3 extends over 16 amino acids. The CDR3 DNA is TGTGCCAGCAGCTTAGCGCGAAGAGGGCTCCGCTATGGCTACACCTTC. It translates to CASSLARRGLRYGYTF. The variable domain in full, with the rest retrieved from reference TRBV7-9 and TRBJ1-2, is DTGVSQNPRHKITKRGQNVTFRCDPISEHNRLYWYRQTLGQGPEFLTYFQNEAQLEKSRLLSDRFSAERPKGSFSTLEIQRTEQGDSAMYLCASSLARRGLRYGYTFGSGTRLTVV.

This clonotype was counted many times. The chain joins TRBV5-1 to TRBJ2-3, with D perhaps matching TRBD1 (6 bases). V was pared by 2 bases and J by 6 bases, with 13 bases between. In germline, CDR1 is SGHRS, CDR2 YFSETQ. The CDR3 covers 14 residues. In nucleotides, the CDR3 is TGCGCCAGCAGCTTCAAACAGGGTACGGATACGCAGTATTTT. Its protein product is CASSFKQGTDTQYF.

This chain links TRBV6-1 with TRBJ2-3, with 10 positions matching TRBD2. Germline lookup yields CDR1 MNHNS and CDR2 SASEGT. The CDR3 spans 16 residues. The J segment lost 4 bases and the V segment lost 0 bases, leaving 4 bases of the junction unmatched. The CDR3 reads CASSEASGRAADTQYF. CDR3 sequence (DNA): TGTGCCAGCAGTGAAGCCAGCGGGAGGGCCGCAGATACGCAGTATTTT.

The chain couples TRBV3-1 to TRBJ2-3, with D unresolved. The V and J ends lost 4 bases and 8 bases respectively, with 10 bases between them. The CDR3 length is 12 residues. Germline CDR1 is LGHDT and CDR2 is YNNKEL (reference sequence). The CDR3, as DNA: TGTGCCAGCAGCCCCGGCCAGGTTACGCAGTATTTT. Its translation: CASSPGQVTQYF.

The chain combines TRBV20-1 with TRBJ1-2; D gene unclear. This CDR3 has 14 residues. The germline gives CDR1 DFQATT, CDR2 SNEGSKA (reference sequence). V was cut by 5 bases and J by 0 bases, with 13 bases left in between. In DNA form, the CDR3 reads TGCAGTGCTCGGAGCCCCAGAGCTAACTATGGCTACACCTTC. This encodes CSARSPRANYGYTF.

This clonotype has more than one count but fewer than ten. CDR3 protein: CASRPPGNNYGYTF. DNA for the CDR3: TGTGCCAGCAGACCTCCGGGGAATAACTATGGCTACACCTTC. The chain joins TRBV12-3 or TRBV12-4 to TRBJ1-2; D not resolved. The CDR3 runs to 14 residues. Trimming shortened V by 6 bases and J by 1 base, and 12 bases separated the two germline ends.

This clonotype appeared a few times. V usage is TRBV5-1 and J usage is TRBJ1-2; D is ambiguous. The CDR3 is 13 amino acids. Germline loops: CDR1 SGHRS, CDR2 YFSETQ. V was clipped by 4 bases and J by 2 bases, with 9 bases between them. The CDR3 nucleotides are TGCGCCAGCAGCCCCATCCCGAACTATGGCTACACCTTC. Amino acid sequence: CASSPIPNYGYTF. Looking up the rest from reference TRBV5-1 and TRBJ1-2 gives the full variable domain: KAGVTQTPRYLIKTRGQQVTLSCSPISGHRSVSWYQQTPGQGLQFLFEYFSETQRNKGNFPGRFSGRQFSNSRSEMNVSTLELGDSALYLCASSPIPNYGYTFGSGTRLTVV.

The CDR3 loop is CASSLERGRTGELFF. CDR3 coding DNA: TGCGCCAGCAGCTTGGAGCGGGGGCGCACCGGGGAGCTGTTTTTT. The chain recombines TRBV5-1 with TRBJ2-2; 8 positions match TRBD2. CDR3 size: 15 residues. The V and J ends lost 0 bases and 4 bases, in that order; junction bases with no gene match: 2. Looked up from germline, CDR1 is SGHRS and CDR2 is YFSETQ.

The table lists this clonotype with many counts. The V call is TRBV6-2 or TRBV6-3, the J call TRBJ1-2; 7 bases match TRBD1. The length of the CDR3 is 16 residues. The germline CDR1 and CDR2 sequences are MNHEY and SVGEGT. Losses at the gene ends were 2 bases for V and 3 bases for J; bases not matched to a gene: 9. CDR3 in DNA: TGTGCCAGCAGTTACCTCCGAGACAGGGCTCACTATGGCTACACCTTC. This sequence encodes CASSYLRDRAHYGYTF.

This clonotype was detected only a few times. The chain has TRBV7-2 and TRBJ2-4; no clear D gene. CDR1 SGHTA and CDR2 FQGNSA come from the germline V gene. This CDR3 region has 14 residues. Trimming stripped 2 bases from V and 5 bases from J, with 10 bases between. In DNA form, the CDR3 reads TGTGCCAGCAGCTTAAGTAGTGCGGAAAACATTCAGTACTTC. Translation: CASSLSSAENIQYF.

This clonotype was seen a handful of times. This chain joins TRBV20-1 and TRBJ1-2; tentative D call: TRBD1 (5 bases). The length of the CDR3 is 15 residues. V was pared by 2 bases and J by 0 bases, with 13 bases between. CDR1 DFQATT and CDR2 SNEGSKA come from the germline V gene (reference sequence). The CDR3 nucleotides are TGCAGTGCTAGACAGGGCCTCGCCACTAACTATGGCTACACCTTC. Its protein product is CSARQGLATNYGYTF.

The chain is built from TRBV7-6 and TRBJ2-5; D is unresolved. With 3 bases removed from V and 4 bases from J, the gap between germline ends came to 6 bases. CDR1 SGHVS and CDR2 FNYEAQ come from the germline V gene. This CDR3 region has 12 residues. The CDR3 spells CASSFSPETQYF. DNA for the CDR3: TGTGCCAGCAGCTTCTCCCCAGAGACCCAGTACTTC.

The chain recombines TRBV27 with TRBJ2-2, with 10 bases aligning to TRBD2. The germline gives CDR1 MNHEY, CDR2 SMNVEV (reference sequence). V lost 5 bases, J lost 5 bases, and 8 bases stayed unmatched. This CDR3 has 16 residues. The CDR3 protein is CASSALAGSGTGELFF. The CDR3 DNA reads as TGTGCCAGCAGTGCACTAGCGGGAAGTGGGACCGGGGAGCTGTTTTTT.

The chain carries TRBV10-3 and TRBJ2-1, with D possibly TRBD2 on 7 matching bases. This CDR3 is built from 15 residues. CDR1 and CDR2 from the germline V gene are ENHRY and SYGVKD. V shed 9 bases and J shed 4 bases, with 19 bases lying between them. The CDR3: CAITSGGGSYNEQFF. CDR3 nucleotides: TGTGCCATAACCTCGGGGGGCGGTTCTTACAATGAGCAGTTCTTC.

The rearrangement joins TRBV3-1 to TRBJ2-5; D is undetermined. The V end lost 0 bases, the J end lost 1 base, and 6 bases lay between the germline ends. The CDR3 spans 14 residues. The germline gives CDR1 LGHDT, CDR2 YNNKEL (reference sequence). CDR3 bases: TGTGCCAGCAGCCAAGATTACTTCCAAGAGACCCAGTACTTC. It is translated as CASSQDYFQETQYF.

This clonotype was detected only a few times. The rearrangement links TRBV7-8 to TRBJ1-5, with D maybe TRBD1 (6 bases). Germline V CDR1 and CDR2: SGHVS, FQNEAQ. V was pared by 1 base and J by 6 bases, with 16 bases between. The CDR3 covers 16 residues. CDR3 sequence: CASSLEGRGGGQPQHF. The CDR3 nucleotides are TGTGCCAGCAGCTTAGAAGGCAGGGGTGGGGGTCAGCCCCAGCATTTT.

The rearrangement joins TRBV5-1 to TRBJ1-4; the D is unclear. Trimming pared 2 bases from V and 8 bases from J, leaving 7 bases between. Germline assignment: CDR1 SGHRS and CDR2 YFSETQ. The length of the CDR3 is 12 residues. CDR3 coding DNA: TGCGCCAGCAGCTTTGAAGGGGAAAAACTGTTTTTT. It specifies CASSFEGEKLFF.

The sample holds a few counts of this clonotype. The CDR3 nucleotides read TGTGCCAGCAGTTTCCCCCCGGACAGGGGAGTCTACACCTTC. Protein: CASSFPPDRGVYTF. V is TRBV12-3 or TRBV12-4 and J is TRBJ1-2, with TRBD1 matching over 9 bases. The length of the CDR3 is 14 residues. V shed 3 bases and J 10 bases; nucleotides not matched to a gene: 9.

This clonotype has a handful of counts. This rearrangement joins TRBV20-1 to TRBJ2-7, with D uncertain. The CDR3 contains 12 residues. Germline V lookup: CDR1 DFQATT, CDR2 SNEGSKA (reference sequence). Trimming pared 3 bases from V and 0 bases from J, leaving 6 bases between. Written as DNA, the CDR3 is TGCAGTGCTAGGGCGGACTCCTACGAGCAGTACTTC. Translating it yields CSARADSYEQYF.

The J gene is TRBJ1-6, the V gene TRBV12-3 or TRBV12-4; D is unclear. The CDR3 extends over 12 amino acids. Trimming stripped 5 bases from V and 13 bases from J, with 12 bases between. CDR3 in amino acids: CASSLQLSPLHF. The CDR3 DNA reads TGTGCCAGCAGTCTCCAACTATCTCCCCTCCACTTT.

Concerning this clonotype itself: Given a much more abundant clone one base away, this may be a read error. No conserved phenylalanine or tryptophan is present at the end of the CDR3, so a read error is the likely explanation. The chain uses TRBV9 and TRBJ2-1; 8 nucleotides match TRBD2. Germline CDR1 reads SGDLS; CDR2 reads YYNGEE. The CDR3 sequence is 15 residues long. After removal of 3 bases from V and 5 bases from J, the junction contained 7 bases not matched to a gene. In DNA, the CDR3 is TGTGCCAGCAGCGCCGTAGCGGGACTAAACAATGAGCAGTTCTCC. Its protein is CASSAVAGLNNEQFS.

In this sample, this clonotype turned up a few times. The chain is built from TRBV3-1 and TRBJ1-2; no clear D gene. V was shortened by 0 bases and J by 7 bases, with 15 bases between the two germline ends. CDR3 length: 15 residues. Germline V gene data show CDR1 as LGHDT and CDR2 as YNNKEL (reference sequence). The CDR3 nucleotides read TGTGCCAGCAGCCAAGATCGAGGACGGGGAGCTGGCTACACCTTC. As protein: CASSQDRGRGAGYTF.

The chain employs TRBV7-2 and TRBJ1-1; 10 nucleotides line up with TRBD1. Losses at the gene ends were 2 bases for V and 11 bases for J; bases not matched to a gene: 11. Germline V CDR1 and CDR2: SGHTA, FQGNSA. The CDR3 covers 15 residues. CDR3 sequence: CASSLIGTGVAGAFF. As DNA, the CDR3 is TGTGCCAGCAGCTTAATCGGGACAGGGGTGGCAGGCGCTTTCTTT.

Ten or more counts support this clonotype. This chain uses TRBV7-9 with TRBJ2-3, with D tentatively TRBD2 (6 bases). The CDR3 has 16 residues. V was trimmed by 5 bases and J by 7 bases, leaving 22 bases between them. Germline CDR1 is SEHNR and CDR2 is FQNEAQ (reference sequence). CDR3 coding DNA: TGTGCCAGCAGCCTACTACTAGCCCAGCTTGGAAATACGCAGTATTTT. Translating gives CASSLLLAQLGNTQYF. Full variable domain (remainder filled in from reference TRBV7-9 and TRBJ2-3): DTGVSQNPRHKITKRGQNVTFRCDPISEHNRLYWYRQTLGQGPEFLTYFQNEAQLEKSRLLSDRFSAERPKGSFSTLEIQRTEQGDSAMYLCASSLLLAQLGNTQYFGPGTRLTVL.

J is TRBJ2-7 and V is TRBV29-1; possibly TRBD1 for D (6 bases). V was trimmed by 4 bases and J by 3 bases, leaving 13 bases between them. Germline V CDR1 and CDR2: SQVTM, ANQGSEA. The CDR3 runs to 13 residues. The CDR3 DNA follows: TGCAGCGTTGCGGTGGGGGCCAGCTACGAGCAGTACTTC. Translated: CSVAVGASYEQYF.

This clonotype was detected many times. CDR3 sequence reads: CASGLVRGTEAFF. In DNA, the CDR3 is TGTGCTAGTGGTTTGGTACGGGGCACTGAAGCTTTCTTT. The V call is TRBV12-5, the J call TRBJ1-1; D call uncertain. The germline CDR1 and CDR2 sequences are LGHNT and FRNRAP. The CDR3 has 13 amino acids. V lost 0 bases and J lost 4, with 6 bases in between.